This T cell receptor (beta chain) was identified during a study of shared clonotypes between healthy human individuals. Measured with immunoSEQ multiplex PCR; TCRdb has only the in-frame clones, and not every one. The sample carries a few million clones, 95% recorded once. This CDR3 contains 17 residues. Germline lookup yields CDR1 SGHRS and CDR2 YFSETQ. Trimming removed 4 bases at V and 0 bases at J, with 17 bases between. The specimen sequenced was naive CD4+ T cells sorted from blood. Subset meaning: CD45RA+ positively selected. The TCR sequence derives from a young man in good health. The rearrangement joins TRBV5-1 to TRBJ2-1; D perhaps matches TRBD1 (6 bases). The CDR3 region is CASSILRQVSSYNEQFF. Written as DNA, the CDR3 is TGCGCCAGCAGCATCCTCCGACAGGTCAGCTCCTACAATGAGCAGTTCTTC.